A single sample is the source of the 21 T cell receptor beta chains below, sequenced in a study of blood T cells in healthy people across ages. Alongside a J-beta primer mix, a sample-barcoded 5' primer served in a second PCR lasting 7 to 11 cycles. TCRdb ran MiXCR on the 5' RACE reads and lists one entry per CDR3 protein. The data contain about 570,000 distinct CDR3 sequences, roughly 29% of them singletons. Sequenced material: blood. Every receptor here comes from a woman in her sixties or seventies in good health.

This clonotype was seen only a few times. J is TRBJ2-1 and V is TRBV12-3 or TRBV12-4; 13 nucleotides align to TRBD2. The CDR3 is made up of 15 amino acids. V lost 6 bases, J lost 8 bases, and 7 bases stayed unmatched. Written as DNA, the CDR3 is TGTGCCAGCAGCTACGGGACTAGCGGGGTTGATGAGCAGTTCTTC. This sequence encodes CASSYGTSGVDEQFF.

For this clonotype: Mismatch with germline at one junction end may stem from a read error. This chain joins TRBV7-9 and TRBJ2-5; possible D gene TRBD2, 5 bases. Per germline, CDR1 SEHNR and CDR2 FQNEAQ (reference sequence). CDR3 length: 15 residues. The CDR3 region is CASSSWAGTQETQYF. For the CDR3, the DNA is TGTGCCAGCAGCTCGTGGGCGGGTACACAAGAGACCCAATACTTC.

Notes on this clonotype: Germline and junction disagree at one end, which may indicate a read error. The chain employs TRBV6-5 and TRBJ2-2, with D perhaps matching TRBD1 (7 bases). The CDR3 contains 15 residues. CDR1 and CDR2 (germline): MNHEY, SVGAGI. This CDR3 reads CAGRPRGANTGELFF. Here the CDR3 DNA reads TGTGCCGGCAGACCCAGGGGGGCGAACACCGGGGAGCTGTTTTTT.

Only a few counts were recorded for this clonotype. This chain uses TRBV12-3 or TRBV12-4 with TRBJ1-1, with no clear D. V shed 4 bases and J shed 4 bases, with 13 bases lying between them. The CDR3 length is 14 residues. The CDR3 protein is CASSSLSLSTEAFF. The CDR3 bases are TGTGCCAGCAGTTCCCTTAGTTTGTCCACTGAAGCTTTCTTT.

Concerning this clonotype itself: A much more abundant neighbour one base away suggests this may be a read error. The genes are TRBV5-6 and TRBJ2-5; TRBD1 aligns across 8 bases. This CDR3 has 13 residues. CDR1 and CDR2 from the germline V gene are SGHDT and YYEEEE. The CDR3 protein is CGSSDRGAETQYF. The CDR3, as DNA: TGTGGCAGCAGCGACAGGGGAGCAGAGACCCAGTACTTC. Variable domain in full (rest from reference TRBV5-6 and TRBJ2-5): DAGVTQSPTHLIKTRGQQVTLRCSPKSGHDTVSWYQQALGQGPQFIFQYYEEEERQRGNFPDRFSGHQFPNYSSELNVNALLLGDSALYLCGSSDRGAETQYFGPGTRLLVL.

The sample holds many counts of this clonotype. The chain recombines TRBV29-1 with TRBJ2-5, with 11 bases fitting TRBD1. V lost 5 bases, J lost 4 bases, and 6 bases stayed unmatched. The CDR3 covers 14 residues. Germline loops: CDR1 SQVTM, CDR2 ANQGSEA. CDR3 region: CSVLPGTGGETQYF. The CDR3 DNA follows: TGCAGCGTTCTTCCCGGGACAGGGGGAGAGACCCAGTACTTC.

The CDR3 sequence is CATAPRTGGNEKLFF. CDR3 nucleotide sequence: TGTGCTACAGCCCCCCGGACAGGGGGCAATGAAAAACTGTTTTTT. This chain uses TRBV18 with TRBJ1-4; 11 bases line up with TRBD1. The CDR3 is 15 residues long. The germline V gene encodes CDR1 KGHSH and CDR2 LQKENI.

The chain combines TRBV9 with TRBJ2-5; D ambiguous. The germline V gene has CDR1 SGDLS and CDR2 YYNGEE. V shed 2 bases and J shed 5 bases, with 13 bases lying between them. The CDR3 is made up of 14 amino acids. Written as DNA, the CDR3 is TGTGCCAGCAGCGTCGGCCTGGGTGGGGAGACCCAGTACTTC. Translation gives CASSVGLGGETQYF.

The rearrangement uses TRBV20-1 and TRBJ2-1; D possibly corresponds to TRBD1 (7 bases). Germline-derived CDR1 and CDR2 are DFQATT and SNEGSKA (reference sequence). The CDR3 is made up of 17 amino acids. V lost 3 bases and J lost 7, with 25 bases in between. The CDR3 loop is CSASPLPTEGAWNEQFF. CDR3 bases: TGCAGTGCTAGCCCCCTACCGACGGAGGGGGCCTGGAATGAGCAGTTCTTC.

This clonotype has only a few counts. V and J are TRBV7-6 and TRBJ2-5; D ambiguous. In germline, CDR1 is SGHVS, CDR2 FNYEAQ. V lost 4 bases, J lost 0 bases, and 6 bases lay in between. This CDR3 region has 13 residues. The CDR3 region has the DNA TGTGCCAGCAGCTCCCTGTACCAAGAGACCCAGTACTTC. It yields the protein CASSSLYQETQYF.

CDR3 DNA: TGTGCCAGCAGCTTACTGGGGAAGCGGGGGGGATACTACAATGAGCAGTTCTTC. This encodes CASSLLGKRGGYYNEQFF. The chain couples TRBV7-2 to TRBJ2-1; 10 bases are a match to TRBD2. Trimming removed 2 bases from V and 3 bases from J; junction bases left unmatched: 10. The germline V gene has CDR1 SGHTA and CDR2 FQGNSA. The CDR3 is made up of 18 amino acids.

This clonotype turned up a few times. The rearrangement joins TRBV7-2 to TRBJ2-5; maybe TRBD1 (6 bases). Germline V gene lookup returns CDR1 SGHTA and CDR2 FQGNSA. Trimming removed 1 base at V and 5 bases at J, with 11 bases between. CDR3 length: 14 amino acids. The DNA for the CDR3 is TGTGCCAGCAGCTTAGATCGGGACACGGAGACCCAGTACTTC. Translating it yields CASSLDRDTETQYF.

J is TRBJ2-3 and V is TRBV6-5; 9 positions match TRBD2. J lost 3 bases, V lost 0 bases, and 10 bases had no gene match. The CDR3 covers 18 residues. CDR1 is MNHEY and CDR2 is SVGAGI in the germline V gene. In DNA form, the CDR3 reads TGTGCCAGCAGTTACTCAATCGAGCGGGGGGCCGGGACAGATACGCAGTATTTT. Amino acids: CASSYSIERGAGTDTQYF.

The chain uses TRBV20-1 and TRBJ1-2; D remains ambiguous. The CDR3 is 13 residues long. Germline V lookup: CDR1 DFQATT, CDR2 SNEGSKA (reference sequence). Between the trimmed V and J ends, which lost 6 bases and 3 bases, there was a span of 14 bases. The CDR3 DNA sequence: TGCAGTGCGCCCCACGTGAAGGACTATGGCTACACCTTC. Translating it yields CSAPHVKDYGYTF.

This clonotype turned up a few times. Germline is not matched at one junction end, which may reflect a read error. CDR3 residues: CASSQPPAPEFF. In nucleotides, the CDR3 is TGTGCCAGCAGCCAGCCCCCGGCCCCTGAGTTCTTC. The V and J genes are TRBV3-1 and TRBJ2-5; no clear D. The CDR3 covers 12 residues. Looked up from germline, CDR1 is LGHDT and CDR2 is YNNKEL (reference sequence).

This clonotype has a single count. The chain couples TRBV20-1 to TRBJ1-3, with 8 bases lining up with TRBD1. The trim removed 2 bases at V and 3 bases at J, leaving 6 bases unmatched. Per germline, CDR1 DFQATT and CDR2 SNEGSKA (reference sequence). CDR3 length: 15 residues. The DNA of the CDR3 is TGCAGTGCTAGAAATACAGGGGGGTTTGGAAACACCATATATTTT. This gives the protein CSARNTGGFGNTIYF.

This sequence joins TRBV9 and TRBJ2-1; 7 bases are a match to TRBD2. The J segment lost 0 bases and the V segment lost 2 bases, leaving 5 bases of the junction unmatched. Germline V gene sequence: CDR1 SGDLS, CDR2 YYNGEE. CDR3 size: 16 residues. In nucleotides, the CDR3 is TGTGCCAGCAGCGTGGGAGGGGCCTCCTCCTACAATGAGCAGTTCTTC. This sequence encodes CASSVGGASSYNEQFF.

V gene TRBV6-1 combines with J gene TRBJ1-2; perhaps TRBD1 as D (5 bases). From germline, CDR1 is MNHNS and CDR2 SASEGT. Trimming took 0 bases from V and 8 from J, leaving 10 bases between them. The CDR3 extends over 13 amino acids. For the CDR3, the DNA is TGTGCCAGCAGTGAAGCGGGACTTGGAGGCTACACCTTC. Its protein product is CASSEAGLGGYTF.

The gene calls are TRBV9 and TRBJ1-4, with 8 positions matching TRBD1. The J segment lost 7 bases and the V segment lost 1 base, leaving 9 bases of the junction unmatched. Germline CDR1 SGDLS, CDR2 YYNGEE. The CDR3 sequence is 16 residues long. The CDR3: CASSVSQGASGEKLFF. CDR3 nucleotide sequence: TGTGCCAGCAGCGTATCCCAGGGGGCATCTGGTGAAAAACTGTTTTTT.

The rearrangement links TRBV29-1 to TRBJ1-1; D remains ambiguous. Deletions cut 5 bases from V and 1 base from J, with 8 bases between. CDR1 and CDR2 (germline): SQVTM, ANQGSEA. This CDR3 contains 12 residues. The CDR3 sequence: CSVSYANTEAFF. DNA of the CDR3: TGCAGCGTTTCTTACGCGAACACTGAAGCTTTCTTT.

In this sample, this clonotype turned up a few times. The CDR3 nucleotides are TGCAGTGCGGGGGAGTGGGAGACCCAGTACTTC. It yields the protein CSAGEWETQYF. The J gene is TRBJ2-5, the V gene TRBV20-1, with D possibly called TRBD1 or TRBD2 (5 bases each). This CDR3 spans 11 amino acids. Per germline, CDR1 DFQATT and CDR2 SNEGSKA (reference sequence). With 6 bases removed from V and 5 bases from J, the gap between germline ends came to 10 bases.